A single count supports the clone carrying this T cell receptor beta chain. The data were taken from a study of shared T cell receptors in the human thymus. The J segment lost 0 bases and the V segment lost 9 bases, leaving 8 bases of the junction unmatched. Germline CDR1 and CDR2: MNHNS and SASEGT. The CDR3 has 14 residues. Sequencing was performed with immunoSEQ multiplex PCR; in TCRdb, only in-frame clones are kept and a portion is missing. The sample consists of around 340,000 clones, approximately 95% of them appearing once. This chain joins TRBV6-1 and TRBJ2-7, with 7 bases lining up with TRBD1. This sequence was found in a human donor. The material sequenced was thymocytes. As DNA, the CDR3 is TGTGCCAGGCTGGGACAGCTTAGCTCCTACGAGCAGTACTTC. This translates into CARLGQLSSYEQYF.